The 14 T cell receptor beta chains below were found in one sample sequenced in a study of OX40 agonist ivuxolimab in advanced cancers. Library prep was done by the immunoSEQ multiplex PCR assay. Drawn from immuneACCESS, this table holds only the in-frame rearrangements with V and J called that TCRdb kept. Clones are partly lost; checked studies trace under half to an unresolved V gene and leave the rest unexplained. The sample records roughly 110,000 clones, less than 95% of which are singletons. The leading ten clones occupy roughly 1.3% of the sample. Specimen: CD4+ or CD8+ T cells sorted from blood, collected in a trial of the OX40 agonist ivuxolimab. These receptor sequences come from an adult with an advanced solid tumor such as melanoma, head and neck, liver or kidney cancer.

V usage is TRBV6-5 and J usage is TRBJ2-7; the D gene is possibly TRBD2 (6 bases). V lost 2 bases and J lost 4, with 15 bases in between. Germline CDR1 reads MNHEY; CDR2 reads SVGAGI. The CDR3 covers 15 residues. CDR3 nucleotides: TGTGCCAGCAGTTACGGTACGGGAGTTGCATACGAGCAGTACTTC. Protein sequence: CASSYGTGVAYEQYF.

V gene TRBV9 combines with J gene TRBJ2-1; 10 bases align to TRBD2. Germline CDR1 SGDLS, CDR2 YYNGEE. V shed 3 bases and J 10 bases; nucleotides not matched to a gene: 10. The CDR3 is made up of 15 amino acids. The CDR3, as DNA: TGTGCCAGCAGCGAAGGGGGGACTAGCGTGCTCGAGCAGTTCTTC. Its translation: CASSEGGTSVLEQFF.

The chain carries TRBV11-2 and TRBJ2-1; 9 bases map to TRBD2. Germline-derived CDR1 and CDR2 are SGHAT and FQNNGV. V shed 5 bases, J shed 4 bases, and the junction held 6 bases outside the gene matches. The CDR3 loop spans 15 amino acids. Written as DNA, the CDR3 is TGTGCCAGCAGCCCGGGACTAGCCGTATACAATGAGCAGTTCTTC. Translated: CASSPGLAVYNEQFF.

This clone was recorded only once. The chain recombines TRBV5-1 with TRBJ2-7, with D possibly being TRBD1 or TRBD2 (5 bases each). The germline V gene has CDR1 SGHRS and CDR2 YFSETQ. Trimming left V 2 bases short and J 0 bases short, with 12 bases between. This CDR3 is built from 15 residues. CDR3 coding DNA: TGCGCCAGCAGCTTACGAAGGGACCGCTCCTACGAGCAGTACTTC. Its translation: CASSLRRDRSYEQYF.

The rearrangement links TRBV4-3 to TRBJ2-3; D possibly matches TRBD1 or TRBD2 (6 bases each). Germline V gene data show CDR1 as LGHNA and CDR2 as YSLEER. The CDR3 runs 15 residues. V was pared by 0 bases and J by 4 bases, with 11 bases between. The CDR3 protein is CASSQDLGGADTQYF. The CDR3 region has the DNA TGCGCCAGCAGCCAAGATCTGGGGGGCGCAGATACGCAGTATTTT.

The V call is TRBV2, the J call TRBJ2-3, with no clear D. In germline, CDR1 is SNHLY, CDR2 FYNNEI. CDR3 size: 13 residues. V dropped 2 bases and J dropped 6 bases, with 9 bases sitting between them. This CDR3 reads CASSEPPRDTQYF. The CDR3 DNA reads as TGTGCCAGCAGTGAACCCCCCCGGGATACGCAGTATTTT.

The chain joins TRBV6-1 to TRBJ1-1; 10 bases fit TRBD1. Trimming at V came to 1 base and at J to 3 bases, leaving 5 bases not matched to a gene. In germline, CDR1 is MNHNS, CDR2 SASEGT. The length of the CDR3 is 16 residues. The CDR3 DNA reads as TGTGCCAGCAGTGAAGGAGCCGGGACAGGGGACACTGAAGCTTTCTTT. This encodes CASSEGAGTGDTEAFF.

V gene TRBV13 combines with J gene TRBJ1-1; D is ambiguous. Germline V gene lookup returns CDR1 PRHDT and CDR2 FYEKMQ (reference sequence). Trimming took off 0 bases at V and 1 base at J, with 6 bases between the two ends. There are 14 residues in the CDR3. CDR3 region: CASSLGRANTEAFF. The CDR3 DNA reads TGTGCCAGCAGCTTAGGGAGAGCGAACACTGAAGCTTTCTTT.

On this clone itself: One junction end does not reproduce the germline sequence, and a read error may be involved. The chain carries TRBV28 and TRBJ1-1, with 7 bases fitting TRBD1. The length of the CDR3 is 14 residues. From germline, CDR1 is MDHEN and CDR2 SYDVKM. The chain's CDR3 is CASSLSPPGGGTAF. The CDR3 DNA reads as TGTGCCAGCAGTTTAAGTCCCCCTGGTGGTGGGACAGCCTTT.

The chain recombines TRBV15 with TRBJ2-3, with 10 bases identical to TRBD2. V trimming: 3 bases; J trimming: 2 bases; junction bases outside the gene matches: 8. CDR1 LNHNV and CDR2 YYDKDF come from the germline V gene (reference sequence). The CDR3 is 17 residues long. CDR3 nucleotide sequence: TGTGCCACCAGCAGTCCCCTCGGACTAGCGGTCACAGATACGCAGTATTTT. It specifies CATSSPLGLAVTDTQYF.

To note about this clone: One junction end disagrees with the germline gene, perhaps due to a read error. V and J are TRBV5-1 and TRBJ2-3; D possibly corresponds to TRBD1 (6 bases). The CDR3 spans 16 residues. The germline V gene has CDR1 SGHRS and CDR2 YFSETQ. In DNA form, the CDR3 reads TGCGCCAGCAGCTTGGCAGGGGCCGCACATACTCCACAGATGCATTTT. It translates to CASSLAGAAHTPQMHF.

The rearrangement joins TRBV19 to TRBJ1-5; D is ambiguous. Germline V gives CDR1 LNHDA, CDR2 SQIVND (reference sequence). V lost 6 bases to trimming and J lost 2 bases, with 11 bases between them. The CDR3 covers 14 residues. CDR3: CASSQAWGNQPQHF. In DNA, the CDR3 is TGTGCCAGTAGCCAGGCGTGGGGCAATCAGCCCCAGCATTTT. Supplemented by reference TRBV19 and TRBJ1-5, the full variable domain reads DGGITQSPKYLFRKEGQNVTLSCEQNLNHDAMYWYRQDPGQGLRLIYYSQIVNDFQKGDIAEGYSVSREKKESFPLTVTSAQKNPTAFYLCASSQAWGNQPQHFGDGTRLSIL.

J is TRBJ1-2 and V is TRBV28; TRBD1 agrees at 9 bases. CDR3 length equals 17 residues. The junction had 13 bases not matched to a gene; V was cut back by 2 bases and J by 6 bases. The germline gives CDR1 MDHEN, CDR2 SYDVKM. CDR3 sequence (DNA): TGTGCCAGCAGTTTAGATGGGGCCACAGGGGGCTTTGATGGCTACACCTTC. Its protein product is CASSLDGATGGFDGYTF.

The genes are TRBV11-2 and TRBJ1-5; D is ambiguous. The CDR3 spans 14 residues. CDR1 SGHAT and CDR2 FQNNGV come from the germline V gene. V was cut by 0 bases and J by 2 bases, with 5 bases left in between. For the CDR3, the DNA is TGTGCCAGCAGCTTAGATATGGGCAATCAGCCCCAGCATTTT. Its translation is CASSLDMGNQPQHF. The full variable domain, its missing parts supplied by reference TRBV11-2 and TRBJ1-5, is EAGVAQSPRYKIIEKRQSVAFWCNPISGHATLYWYQQILGQGPKLLIQFQNNGVVDDSQLPKDRFSAERLKGVDSTLKIQPAKLEDSAVYLCASSLDMGNQPQHFGDGTRLSIL.